This section outlines one T cell receptor (beta chain) sequence together with its context. These data are taken from a study of blood T cell repertoires in COVID-19. Looking at the study overall: Samples of COVID-19 (acute and convalescent) were obtained from the United States, Italy and Spain. PBMCs, B-cell-depleted T cells, or T cells provided the cDNA or gDNA that made up the material.

Between the trimmed V and J ends, which lost 5 bases and 5 bases, there was a span of 10 bases. This CDR3 is built from 13 residues. CDR1 and CDR2 from the germline V gene are MNHEY and SVGAGI. Methods used by the authors: The assay estimated nucleated cells by amplifying reference gene primers. Repertoires were generated with immunoSEQ multiplex PCR, while TCRdb's copy carries only in-frame clones and drops some. Clone size and the V and J calls come from that table; the DNA yielded D and trimming. The profile shows over 200,000 clones, approximately 81% of them singletons. This chain joins TRBV6-5 and TRBJ1-5; maybe TRBD1 (5 bases). Sequencing was done on a sample of peripheral blood. This TCR came from a woman of 80 years or more with acute or convalescent COVID-19. As DNA, the CDR3 is TGTGCCAGCAGTAATGACAGAGATCAGCCCCAGCATTTT. Translated, it gives CASSNDRDQPQHF.